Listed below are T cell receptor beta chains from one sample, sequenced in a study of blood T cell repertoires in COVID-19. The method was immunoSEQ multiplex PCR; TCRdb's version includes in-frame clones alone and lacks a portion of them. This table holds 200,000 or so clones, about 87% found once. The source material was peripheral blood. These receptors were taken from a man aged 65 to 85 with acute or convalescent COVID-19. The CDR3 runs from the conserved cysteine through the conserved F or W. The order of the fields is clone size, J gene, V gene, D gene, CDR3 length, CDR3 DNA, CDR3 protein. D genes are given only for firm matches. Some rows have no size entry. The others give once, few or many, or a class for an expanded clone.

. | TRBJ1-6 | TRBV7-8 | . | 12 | TGTGCCAGCAGCTTAGATCAGGGGAGTCTCCACTTT | CASSLDQGSLHF
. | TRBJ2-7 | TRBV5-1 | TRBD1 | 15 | TGCGCCAGCAGCACGGGACAGGGAATCGCCTACGAGCAGTACTTC | CASSTGQGIAYEQYF
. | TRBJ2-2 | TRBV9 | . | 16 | TGTGCCAGCAGCTTAAACTCGGCAGGGCCCACCGGGGAGCTGTTTTTT | CASSLNSAGPTGELFF
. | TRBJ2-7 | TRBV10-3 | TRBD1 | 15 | TGTGCCATCAGTGGGACAGGGTCAGGGGGTTACGAGCAGTACTTC | CAISGTGSGGYEQYF
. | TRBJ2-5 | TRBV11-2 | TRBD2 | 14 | TGTGCCAGCAGCAGGTGGCTAGCGGGAGAGACCCAGTACTTC | CASSRWLAGETQYF
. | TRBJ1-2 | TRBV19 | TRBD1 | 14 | TGTGCCAGTCAATCCCGGACAGGGGATCAGGGCTACACCTTC | CASQSRTGDQGYTF
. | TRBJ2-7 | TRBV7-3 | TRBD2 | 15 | TGTGCCAGCAGCTTAGAAGCGGGAGGATACTACGAGCAGTACTTC | CASSLEAGGYYEQYF
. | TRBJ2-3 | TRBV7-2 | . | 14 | TGTGCCAGCAGCTTACTGGGAGCCACAGATACGCAGTATTTT | CASSLLGATDTQYF
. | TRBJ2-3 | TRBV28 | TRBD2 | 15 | TGTGCCAGCAACCGACTAGCGGGAGGCACAGATACGCAGTATTTT | CASNRLAGGTDTQYF
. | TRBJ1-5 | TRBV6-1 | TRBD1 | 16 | TGTGCCAGCAGTGCGTCCCGGGACAGGGCAAATCAGCCCCAGCATTTT | CASSASRDRANQPQHF
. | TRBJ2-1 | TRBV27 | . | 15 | TGTGCCAGCAGTTCAACGGGAGACTCCTACAATGAGCAGTTCTTC | CASSSTGDSYNEQFF
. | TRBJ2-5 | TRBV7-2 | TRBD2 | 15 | TGTGCCAGCAGCATGACTAGCGGGAGTATGGAGACCCAGTACTTC | CASSMTSGSMETQYF
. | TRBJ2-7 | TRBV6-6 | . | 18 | TGTGCCAGCAGTCTTACCAGGACAGCCGTAGGATTATCCTACGAGCAGTACTTC | CASSLTRTAVGLSYEQYF
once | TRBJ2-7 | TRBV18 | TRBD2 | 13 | TGTGCCAGCTCACCAACAGCGGGAGTCGAGCAGTACTTC | CASSPTAGVEQYF
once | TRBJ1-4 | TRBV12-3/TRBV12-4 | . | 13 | TGTGCCAGCAGTTTTGCAGGGGTTGAAAAACTGTTTTTT | CASSFAGVEKLFF
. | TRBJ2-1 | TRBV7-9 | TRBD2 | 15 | TGTGCCAGCAGCTTAGGTGGGGGGGCCTACAATGAGCAGTTCTTC | CASSLGGGAYNEQFF
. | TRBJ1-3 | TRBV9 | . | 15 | TGTGCCAGCAGCGTAGACCCAGGCTCAGGAAACACCATATATTTT | CASSVDPGSGNTIYF
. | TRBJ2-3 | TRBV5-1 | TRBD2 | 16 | TGCGCCAGCAGCTCAATAGCGGGAGGGAGCACAGATACGCAGTATTTT | CASSSIAGGSTDTQYF